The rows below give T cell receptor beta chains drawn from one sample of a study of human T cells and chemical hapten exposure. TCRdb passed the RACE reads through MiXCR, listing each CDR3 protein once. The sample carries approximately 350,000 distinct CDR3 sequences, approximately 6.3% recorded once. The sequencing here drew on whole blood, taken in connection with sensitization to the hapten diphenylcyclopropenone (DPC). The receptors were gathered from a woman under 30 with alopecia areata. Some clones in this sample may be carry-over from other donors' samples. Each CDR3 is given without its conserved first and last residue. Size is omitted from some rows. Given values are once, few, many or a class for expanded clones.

CDR3: ASSLKTANYGYT; size: few; J: TRBJ1-2; V: TRBV7-2
CDR3: ASSLSVGPGPF; size: .; J: TRBJ2-1; V: TRBV28
CDR3: AITGTSGGADEQY; size: many; J: TRBJ2-7; V: TRBV10-3
CDR3: ASSFGTAPTYEQY; size: many; J: TRBJ2-7; V: TRBV5-1
CDR3: SARKDGLSGNTIY; size: .; J: TRBJ1-3; V: TRBV20-1
CDR3: ARSLLQGKDSDQPQH; size: .; J: TRBJ1-5; V: TRBV5-3
CDR3: ASSMDSLNTEAF; size: few; J: TRBJ1-1; V: TRBV6-2/TRBV6-3
CDR3: ASSPRLEEETQY; size: few; J: TRBJ2-5; V: TRBV12-3/TRBV12-4
CDR3: ASMAGGRYGYT; size: few; J: TRBJ1-2; V: TRBV6-1
CDR3: ASSFGLAAVTDTQY; size: many; J: TRBJ2-3; V: TRBV28
CDR3: ASSLVVGGHTDTQY; size: few; J: TRBJ2-3; V: TRBV7-9
CDR3: ASSLAVAGEQETQY; size: .; J: TRBJ2-5; V: TRBV5-1
CDR3: ASNPGQGAGQPQH; size: many; J: TRBJ1-5; V: TRBV12-3/TRBV12-4
CDR3: ATYRSTYGYT; size: many; J: TRBJ1-2; V: TRBV6-4
CDR3: ASSYSPVHNTDTQY; size: many; J: TRBJ2-3; V: TRBV6-6
CDR3: ASSPGLAGGSEQF; size: few; J: TRBJ2-1; V: TRBV11-3
CDR3: ASSPPRQGGSNTEAF; size: .; J: TRBJ1-1; V: TRBV7-3
CDR3: ASSPQIRGPDTEAF; size: few; J: TRBJ1-1; V: TRBV9
CDR3: ASSQDRTSKNIQY; size: .; J: TRBJ2-4; V: TRBV4-2
CDR3: ASSQALAGAVGDEQY; size: many; J: TRBJ2-7; V: TRBV4-2
CDR3: ASRAFREGGMEQY; size: few; J: TRBJ2-7; V: TRBV6-1
CDR3: ASSPRQGSNYGYT; size: few; J: TRBJ1-2; V: TRBV5-4
CDR3: ASSEWVGVDSPLH; size: few; J: TRBJ1-6; V: TRBV2
CDR3: ASSPHVRTEAF; size: .; J: TRBJ1-1; V: TRBV6-5
CDR3: ASSYTSARRNTEAF; size: .; J: TRBJ1-1; V: TRBV6-5
CDR3: ASRMGGAYEQY; size: many; J: TRBJ2-7; V: TRBV12-3/TRBV12-4
CDR3: ASSLGQGLYEQY; size: many; J: TRBJ2-7; V: TRBV11-1
CDR3: ASSLRGQQFSKNIQY; size: few; J: TRBJ2-4; V: TRBV27
CDR3: ASRLPGRHNEQF; size: few; J: TRBJ2-1; V: TRBV6-5
CDR3: ASSFPSGTGSDTQY; size: few; J: TRBJ2-3; V: TRBV27
CDR3: ASSYSADRAKAF; size: few; J: TRBJ1-1; V: TRBV6-2/TRBV6-3